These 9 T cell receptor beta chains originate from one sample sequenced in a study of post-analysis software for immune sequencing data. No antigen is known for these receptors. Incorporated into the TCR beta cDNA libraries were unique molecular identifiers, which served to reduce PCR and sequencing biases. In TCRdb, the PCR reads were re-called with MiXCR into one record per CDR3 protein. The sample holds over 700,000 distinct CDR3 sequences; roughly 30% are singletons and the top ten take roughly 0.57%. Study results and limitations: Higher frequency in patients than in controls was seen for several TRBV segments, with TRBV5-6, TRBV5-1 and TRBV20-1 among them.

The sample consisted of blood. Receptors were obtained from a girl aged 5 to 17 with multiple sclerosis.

CDR3 amino acids: CASSQDGGNYGYTF. The CDR3 DNA reads as TGCGCCAGCAGCCAAGATGGGGGGAACTATGGCTACACCTTC. J is TRBJ1-2 and V is TRBV4-1; a possible D gene is TRBD1 (5 bases). The V and J ends lost 0 bases and 2 bases respectively, with 7 bases between them. The CDR3 runs to 14 residues. Germline V gene lookup returns CDR1 MGHRA and CDR2 YSYEKL.

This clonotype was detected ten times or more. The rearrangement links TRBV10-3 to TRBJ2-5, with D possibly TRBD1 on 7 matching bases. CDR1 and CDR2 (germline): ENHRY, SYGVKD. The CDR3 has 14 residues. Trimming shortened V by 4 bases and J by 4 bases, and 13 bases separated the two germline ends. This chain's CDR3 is CAISAAGGRETQYF. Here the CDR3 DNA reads TGTGCCATCAGTGCCGCAGGGGGGCGAGAGACCCAGTACTTC.

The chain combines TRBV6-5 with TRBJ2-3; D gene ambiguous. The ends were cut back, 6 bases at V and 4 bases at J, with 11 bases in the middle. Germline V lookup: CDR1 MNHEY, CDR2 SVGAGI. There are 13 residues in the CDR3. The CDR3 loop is CASSVIDSDTQYF. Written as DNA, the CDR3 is TGTGCCAGCAGCGTTATCGACTCAGATACGCAGTATTTT.

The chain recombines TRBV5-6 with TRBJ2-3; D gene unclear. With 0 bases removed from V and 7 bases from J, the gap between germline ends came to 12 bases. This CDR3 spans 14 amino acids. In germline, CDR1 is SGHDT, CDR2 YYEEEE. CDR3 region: CASSLAGAAYTQYF. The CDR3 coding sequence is TGTGCCAGCAGCTTGGCTGGCGCTGCGTATACGCAGTATTTT.

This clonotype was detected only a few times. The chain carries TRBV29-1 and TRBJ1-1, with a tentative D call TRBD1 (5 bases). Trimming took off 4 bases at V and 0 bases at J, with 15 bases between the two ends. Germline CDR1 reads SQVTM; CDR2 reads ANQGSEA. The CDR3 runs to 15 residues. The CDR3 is CSVAQKLRVNTEAFF. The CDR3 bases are TGCAGCGTTGCCCAAAAGCTCAGGGTGAACACTGAAGCTTTCTTT.

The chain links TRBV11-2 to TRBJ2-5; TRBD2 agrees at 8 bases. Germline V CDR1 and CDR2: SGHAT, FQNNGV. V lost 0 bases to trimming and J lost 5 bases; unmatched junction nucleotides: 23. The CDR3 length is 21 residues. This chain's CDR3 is CASSLDRWGGSRGGSGETQYF. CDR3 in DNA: TGTGCCAGCAGCTTAGACCGGTGGGGGGGATCTCGCGGGGGGTCCGGGGAGACCCAGTACTTC.

CDR3 bases: TGCAGTGCCCCAGGGAGGGGGACAGGGTTTTTTGATACGCAGTATTTT. Amino acids: CSAPGRGTGFFDTQYF. The chain joins TRBV20-1 to TRBJ2-3; 9 positions match TRBD1. Trimming removed 6 bases from V and 6 bases from J; junction bases left unmatched: 16. This CDR3 has 16 residues. Germline CDR1 reads DFQATT; CDR2 reads SNEGSKA (reference sequence).

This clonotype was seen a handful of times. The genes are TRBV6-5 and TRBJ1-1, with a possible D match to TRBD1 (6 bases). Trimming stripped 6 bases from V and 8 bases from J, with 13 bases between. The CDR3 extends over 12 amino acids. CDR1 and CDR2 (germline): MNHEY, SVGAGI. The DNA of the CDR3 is TGTGCCAGCAGCAAACAGGGATTGGAAGCTTTCTTT. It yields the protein CASSKQGLEAFF.

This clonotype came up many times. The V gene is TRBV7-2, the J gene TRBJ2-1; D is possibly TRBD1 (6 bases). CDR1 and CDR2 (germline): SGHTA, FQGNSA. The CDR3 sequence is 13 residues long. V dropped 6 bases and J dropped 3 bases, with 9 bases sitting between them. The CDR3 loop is CASRDRVYNEQFF. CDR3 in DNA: TGTGCCAGCAGGGACAGAGTCTACAATGAGCAGTTCTTC. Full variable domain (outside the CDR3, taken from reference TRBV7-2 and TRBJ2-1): GAGVSQSPSNKVTEKGKDVELRCDPISGHTALYWYRQSLGQGLEFLIYFQGNSAPDKSGLPSDRFSAERTGGSVSTLTIQRTQQEDSAVYLCASRDRVYNEQFFGPGTRLTVL.